Below are 24 T cell receptor beta chains sequenced from a single sample in a study of Graves' ophthalmopathy and Graves' hyperthyroidism. From RNA, the CDR3 regions of TCR beta chains were amplified and sequenced. RT-PCR with HTBI primers came first, then second-round multiplex PCR. In TCRdb, the multiplex PCR reads were re-called with MiXCR into one record per CDR3 protein. The sample consists of approximately 700,000 distinct CDR3 sequences, approximately 40% of them appearing once. Sequenced input: peripheral blood. Every receptor here comes from an adult man with Graves' ophthalmopathy.

This clonotype was recorded many times. This chain joins TRBV7-9 and TRBJ1-6; TRBD1 agrees at 8 bases. The CDR3 sequence is 14 residues long. J gave up 5 bases and V 6 bases, and 3 bases lay outside the gene matches. Germline V gene sequence: CDR1 SEHNR, CDR2 FQNEAQ (reference sequence). CDR3 nucleotide sequence: TGTGCCAGCAGTCAGGGGGCAGATAATTCACCCCTCCACTTT. It yields the protein CASSQGADNSPLHF.

Comments on this clonotype: This could be a read error, since a much larger clone is one nucleotide away. This chain joins TRBV7-9 and TRBJ1-4; the match to TRBD1 covers 7 bases. Trimming took 6 bases from V and 4 from J; bases not matched to a gene: 5. In germline, CDR1 is SEHNR, CDR2 FQNEAQ (reference sequence). The CDR3 runs to 14 residues. The CDR3 sequence: CASSSGTVNEKLFF. The CDR3 DNA follows: TGTGCCAGCAGTTCCGGGACAGTTAATGAAAAACTGTTTTTT.

This clonotype was detected once. This sequence joins TRBV15 and TRBJ1-3, with D possibly TRBD1 on 5 matching bases. V was trimmed by 1 base and J by 6 bases, leaving 16 bases between them. The CDR3 runs to 16 residues. The germline V gene encodes CDR1 LNHNV and CDR2 YYDKDF (reference sequence). The CDR3 nucleotides are TGTGCCACCAGCAGAGTCGGGGCAGAAGCTGAAAACACCATATATTTT. This sequence encodes CATSRVGAEAENTIYF.

V gene TRBV25-1 combines with J gene TRBJ1-6; maybe TRBD1 (6 bases). V lost 6 bases and J lost 2, with 17 bases in between. The CDR3 is 17 amino acids. The V gene's germline CDR1 is MGHDK and CDR2 SYGVNS. The CDR3 spells CASSLAGTLAYNSPLHF. The CDR3 region has the DNA TGTGCCAGCAGCTTAGCTGGGACACTCGCCTATAATTCACCCCTCCACTTT.

This clonotype was counted between two and nine times. This chain joins TRBV2 and TRBJ1-6; D not resolved. Germline loops: CDR1 SNHLY, CDR2 FYNNEI. The CDR3 is 16 amino acids. V was pared by 5 bases and J by 11 bases, with 22 bases between. The DNA of the CDR3 is TGTGCCAGCAGTTTGTGGTTCGATGAGACCTATCCACCCCTCCACTTT. It codes for CASSLWFDETYPPLHF.

The table lists this clonotype with a few counts. CDR3 amino acids: CSASGTVYSNQPQHF. In DNA form, the CDR3 reads TGCAGTGCCAGTGGGACAGTTTATAGCAATCAGCCCCAGCATTTT. The gene calls are TRBV20-1 and TRBJ1-5, with 7 bases matching TRBD1. The germline CDR1 and CDR2 sequences are DFQATT and SNEGSKA (reference sequence). The CDR3 is 15 amino acids. V gave up 6 bases and J gave up 0 bases; unmatched junction bases: 8.

This chain links TRBV5-4 with TRBJ1-2; TRBD1 aligns across 8 bases. V lost 4 bases and J lost 3; bases outside the gene matches: 8. CDR1 and CDR2 (germline): SGHNT, YYREEE (reference sequence). The CDR3 runs to 15 residues. In DNA form, the CDR3 reads TGTGCCAGCAGCACCAGCGGGACAGGAGACTATGGCTACACCTTC. As protein: CASSTSGTGDYGYTF.

The CDR3 DNA follows: TGTGCCAGCAGCGTAGCTCTGGGTAGCGGGGGACCACAGAACACCGGGGAGCTGTTTTTT. Its protein product is CASSVALGSGGPQNTGELFF. The V call is TRBV9, the J call TRBJ2-2, with 9 bases identical to TRBD2. V dropped 0 bases and J dropped 1; count of bases not matched to a gene: 13. CDR1 SGDLS and CDR2 YYNGEE come from the germline V gene. The CDR3 is 20 residues long. Drawing the rest from reference TRBV9 and TRBJ2-2, the complete variable domain is DSGVTQTPKHLITATGQRVTLRCSPRSGDLSVYWYQQSLDQGLQFLIQYYNGEERAKGNILERFSAQQFPDLHSELNLSSLELGDSALYFCASSVALGSGGPQNTGELFFGEGSRLTVL.

The genes are TRBV2 and TRBJ2-5; D unclear. Germline lookup yields CDR1 SNHLY and CDR2 FYNNEI. CDR3 length equals 13 residues. Trimming took 3 bases from V and 9 from J, leaving 14 bases between them. The CDR3 region is CASSDEVNQPQYF. In DNA, the CDR3 is TGTGCCAGCAGTGACGAGGTGAATCAGCCCCAGTACTTC.

The CDR3 nucleotides are TGTGCCAGCAGCCGCTTGCCCCGTCGACAGGCCCCCTACGAGCAGTACTTC. Its translation: CASSRLPRRQAPYEQYF. The rearrangement uses TRBV7-9 and TRBJ2-7; D might be TRBD1 (6 bases). The CDR3 runs 17 residues. From germline, CDR1 is SEHNR and CDR2 FQNEAQ (reference sequence). Between the trimmed V and J ends, which lost 5 bases and 2 bases, there was a span of 22 bases.

J is TRBJ1-1 and V is TRBV27; a possible D gene is TRBD1 (5 bases). The CDR3 consists of 13 residues. V gave up 10 bases and J gave up 5 bases, with 17 bases separating them. CDR1 is MNHEY, CDR2 SMNVEV, per germline (reference sequence). CDR3 sequence reads: CATTSLRGTEAFF. As DNA, the CDR3 is TGTGCCACCACTAGTCTTCGGGGGACTGAAGCTTTCTTT.

The chain joins TRBV5-5 to TRBJ2-7; TRBD2 matches 9 bases. Germline trimming cut 4 bases from V and 4 bases from J; bases unmatched to any gene: 9. CDR1 and CDR2 from the germline V gene are SGHKS and YYEKEE (reference sequence). The CDR3 totals 15 residues. In nucleotides, the CDR3 is TGTGCCAGCAGCCAGCCGGAGGCGGGAGGGTACGAGCAGTACTTC. Its protein is CASSQPEAGGYEQYF. Using reference TRBV5-5 and TRBJ2-7 for the parts outside the CDR3, the full variable domain is DAGVTQSPTHLIKTRGQQVTLRCSPISGHKSVSWYQQVLGQGPQFIFQYYEKEERGRGNFPDRFSARQFPNYSSELNVNALLLGDSALYLCASSQPEAGGYEQYFGPGTRLTVT.

The table lists this clonotype with a few counts. J is TRBJ2-7 and V is TRBV11-2, with D possibly being TRBD2 (5 bases). Germline V lookup: CDR1 SGHAT, CDR2 FQNNGV. The CDR3 is 14 amino acids. V lost 3 bases, J lost 4 bases, and 13 bases lay in between. The CDR3 loop reads CASSFGSPPYEQYF. The CDR3 DNA is TGTGCCAGCAGCTTTGGGAGCCCCCCGTACGAGCAGTACTTC.

This clonotype appeared once. A much bigger clone sits one base away, suggesting this may be a read error. The chain couples TRBV10-3 to TRBJ1-5, with D unclear. In germline, CDR1 is ENHRY, CDR2 SYGVKD. This CDR3 has 13 amino acids. CDR3 coding DNA: TGTGCCATCAGCGGAGGGAGGTTTCGGCCCCAGCACTTT. This codes for CAISGGRFRPQHF.

The chain is built from TRBV7-9 and TRBJ1-5; the D gene is possibly TRBD1 (6 bases). CDR3 size: 15 residues. Deletions cut 5 bases from V and 7 bases from J, with 18 bases between. Germline-derived CDR1 and CDR2 are SEHNR and FQNEAQ (reference sequence). The CDR3 bases are TGTGCCAGCAGCCGTACGTGGGGGGGCCGACAGCCCCAGCATTTT. The encoded protein is CASSRTWGGRQPQHF. The full variable domain, its missing parts supplied by reference TRBV7-9 and TRBJ1-5, is DTGVSQNPRHKITKRGQNVTFRCDPISEHNRLYWYRQTLGQGPEFLTYFQNEAQLEKSRLLSDRFSAERPKGSFSTLEIQRTEQGDSAMYLCASSRTWGGRQPQHFGDGTRLSIL.

This chain connects TRBV11-1 to TRBJ2-7, with a tentative D call TRBD1 (6 bases). Per the germline V gene, CDR1 is SGHAT and CDR2 is FQDESV (reference sequence). Trimming removed 1 base at V and 4 bases at J, with 14 bases between. This CDR3 region has 15 residues. The CDR3 here is CASSLERGGIYEQYF. The CDR3 DNA sequence: TGTGCCAGCAGCTTAGAGAGAGGGGGTATTTACGAGCAGTACTTC.

V is TRBV7-9 and J is TRBJ2-7; the match to TRBD1 covers 8 bases. The ends lost 5 bases at V and 5 bases at J; junction bases unmatched: 5. This CDR3 region has 13 residues. Germline V gene sequence: CDR1 SEHNR, CDR2 FQNEAQ (reference sequence). In DNA, the CDR3 is TGTGCCAGCAGCCCAGGGGGCATAGACGAGCAGTACTTC. It translates to CASSPGGIDEQYF.

The chain links TRBV20-1 to TRBJ2-7, with 10 bases aligning to TRBD2. There are 16 residues in the CDR3. Per the germline V gene, CDR1 is DFQATT and CDR2 is SNEGSKA (reference sequence). V trimming: 1 base; J trimming: 9 bases; junction bases outside the gene matches: 15. CDR3 amino acids: CSARGAGGPGTDTQYF. The CDR3 coding sequence is TGCAGTGCTAGAGGAGCGGGAGGGCCCGGCACAGATACGCAGTACTTC.

The V call is TRBV29-1, the J call TRBJ1-2; perhaps TRBD1 as D (5 bases). Germline V gene sequence: CDR1 SQVTM, CDR2 ANQGSEA. The V gene lost 7 bases and the J gene lost 7 bases, with 19 bases spanning the gap. The CDR3 is made up of 13 amino acids. The CDR3 reads CSGLEGTGGGYTF. The CDR3 DNA reads TGCAGCGGTTTGGAAGGGACGGGAGGTGGCTACACCTTC.

This clonotype was seen once. This CDR3 fails to terminate in the conserved phenylalanine or tryptophan, so it likely reflects a read error. The chain employs TRBV7-2 and TRBJ2-2; D is perhaps TRBD1 (7 bases). This CDR3 is built from 14 residues. Germline loops: CDR1 SGHTA, CDR2 FQGNSA. The V end lost 5 bases, the J end lost 4 bases, and 11 bases lay between the germline ends. The CDR3 loop is CASSDRDFTGELFL. The CDR3 nucleotides read TGTGCCAGCAGCGACAGGGACTTCACCGGGGAGCTGTTTCTT.

This clonotype was counted a few times. The V call is TRBV20-1, the J call TRBJ2-7; D possibly uses TRBD1 or TRBD2 (5 bases each). The CDR3 is 14 amino acids. Germline lookup yields CDR1 DFQATT and CDR2 SNEGSKA (reference sequence). Between the trimmed V and J ends, which lost 0 bases and 3 bases, there was a span of 12 bases. CDR3 nucleotide sequence: TGCAGTGCTAGAGAAGTTAGGGACCGCTACGAGCAGTACTTC. It encodes CSAREVRDRYEQYF.

The chain uses TRBV29-1 and TRBJ2-7, with D possibly being TRBD2 (5 bases). The germline V gene encodes CDR1 SQVTM and CDR2 ANQGSEA. There are 15 residues in the CDR3. The CDR3 is CASSHGAEAYYEQYF. The CDR3 region has the DNA TGCGCCAGCAGCCACGGCGCGGAGGCATACTACGAGCAGTACTTC.

This clonotype was counted between two and nine times. The chain has TRBV7-8 and TRBJ2-7, with 7 positions matching TRBD1. The CDR3 runs to 14 residues. V was clipped by 3 bases and J by 3 bases; unmatched bases: 5. The germline gives CDR1 SGHVS, CDR2 FQNEAQ. In nucleotides, the CDR3 is TGTGCCAGCAGCTTCCGGGACAGCGACTACGAGCAGTACTTC. Translating gives CASSFRDSDYEQYF. Using reference TRBV7-8 and TRBJ2-7 for the parts outside the CDR3, the full variable domain is GAGVSQSPRYKVAKRGQDVALRCDPISGHVSLFWYQQALGQGPEFLTYFQNEAQLDKSGLPSDRFFAERPEGSVSTLKIQRTQQEDSAVYLCASSFRDSDYEQYFGPGTRLTVT.

This chain joins TRBV7-3 and TRBJ2-5, with TRBD2 matching 10 bases. Germline CDR1 and CDR2: SGHTA and FQGTGA. V was pared by 6 bases and J by 4 bases, with 8 bases of the junction left unmatched. CDR3 length: 15 residues. The CDR3 DNA reads as TGTGCCAGCAGTGAGAGCGGGAGGGTAGGAGAGACCCAGTACTTC. It is translated as CASSESGRVGETQYF.